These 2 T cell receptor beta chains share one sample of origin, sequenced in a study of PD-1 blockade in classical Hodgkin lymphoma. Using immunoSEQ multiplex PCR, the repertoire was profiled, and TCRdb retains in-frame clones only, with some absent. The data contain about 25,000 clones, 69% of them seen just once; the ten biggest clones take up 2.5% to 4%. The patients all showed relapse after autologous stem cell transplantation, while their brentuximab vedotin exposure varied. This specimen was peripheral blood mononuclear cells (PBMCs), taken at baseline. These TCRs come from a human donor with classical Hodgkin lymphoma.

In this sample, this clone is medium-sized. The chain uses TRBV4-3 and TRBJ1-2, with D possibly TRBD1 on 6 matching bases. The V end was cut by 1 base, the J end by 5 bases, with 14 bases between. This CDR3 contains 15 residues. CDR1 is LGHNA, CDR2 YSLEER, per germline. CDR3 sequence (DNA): TGCGCCAGCAGCCAAGCGACAGGAGGTCTTTATGGCTACACCTTC. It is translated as CASSQATGGLYGYTF.

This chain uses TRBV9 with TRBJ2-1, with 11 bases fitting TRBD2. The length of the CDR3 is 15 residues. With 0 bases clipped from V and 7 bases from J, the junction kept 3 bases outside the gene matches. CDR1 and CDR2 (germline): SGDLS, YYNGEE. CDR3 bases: TGTGCCAGCAGCGTAGTAGCGGGGGGGCCTAATGAGCAGTTCTTC. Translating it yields CASSVVAGGPNEQFF.